The source of this T cell receptor beta chain is a study of type 1 and type 2 diabetes patients. Looking at the study overall: T cells were magnetically sorted from PBMCs as CD4+ or CD8+ subsets. Study results and limitations: Type 2 diabetes and control V and J usage correlated highly, 0.75 to 0.98.

Points on this clonotype: Its antigen is not known.

Amplification started from genomic DNA. The TCR beta CDR3 region was amplified using 30 forward and 13 reverse primers. TCRdb reprocessed the multiplex PCR reads with MiXCR, giving one entry per CDR3 protein. Of some 250,000 distinct CDR3 sequences in the sample, around 47% are singletons; the top ten hold roughly 13%. The V and J ends lost 5 bases and 5 bases respectively, with 12 bases between them. This CDR3 contains 12 residues. Germline assignment: CDR1 SQVTM and CDR2 ANQGSEA. The sequence was obtained from a man in his late teens or twenties with type 2 diabetes. The chain has TRBV29-1 and TRBJ1-1; D gene unclear. The sequenced material came from peripheral blood mononuclear cells (PBMCs). The CDR3 DNA sequence: TGCAGCGTTAGCGCTGGGCGAACTGAAGCTTTCTTT. It codes for CSVSAGRTEAFF.